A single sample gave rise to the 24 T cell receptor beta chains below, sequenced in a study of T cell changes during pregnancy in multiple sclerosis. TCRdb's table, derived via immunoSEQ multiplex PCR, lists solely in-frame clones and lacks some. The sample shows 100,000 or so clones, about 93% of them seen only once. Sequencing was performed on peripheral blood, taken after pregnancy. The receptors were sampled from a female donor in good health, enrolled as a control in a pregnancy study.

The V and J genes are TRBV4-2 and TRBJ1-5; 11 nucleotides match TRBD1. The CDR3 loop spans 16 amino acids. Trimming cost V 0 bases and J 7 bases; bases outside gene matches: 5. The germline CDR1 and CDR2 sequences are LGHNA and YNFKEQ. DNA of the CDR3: TGTGCCAGCAGCCAAGAACCGGGACAGGGGGACCAGCCCCAGCATTTT. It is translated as CASSQEPGQGDQPQHF.

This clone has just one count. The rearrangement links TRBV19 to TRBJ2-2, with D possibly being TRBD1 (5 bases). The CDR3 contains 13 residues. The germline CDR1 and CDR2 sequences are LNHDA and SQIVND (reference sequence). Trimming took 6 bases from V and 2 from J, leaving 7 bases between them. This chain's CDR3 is CASRDINTGELFF. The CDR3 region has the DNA TGTGCCAGTAGGGACATTAACACCGGGGAGCTGTTTTTT.

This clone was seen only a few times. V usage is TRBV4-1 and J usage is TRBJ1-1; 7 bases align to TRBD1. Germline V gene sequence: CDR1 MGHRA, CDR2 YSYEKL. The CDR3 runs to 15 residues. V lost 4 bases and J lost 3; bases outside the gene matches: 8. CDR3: CASSPQTTGDTEAFF. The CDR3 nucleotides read TGCGCCAGCAGCCCGCAAACCACAGGGGACACTGAAGCTTTCTTT.

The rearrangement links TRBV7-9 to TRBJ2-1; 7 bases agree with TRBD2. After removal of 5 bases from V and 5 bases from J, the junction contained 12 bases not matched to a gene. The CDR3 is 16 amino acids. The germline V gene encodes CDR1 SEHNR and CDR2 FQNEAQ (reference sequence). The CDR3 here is CASSSGFREDHNEQFF. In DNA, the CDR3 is TGTGCCAGCAGCAGTGGTTTCCGGGAGGACCACAATGAGCAGTTCTTC.

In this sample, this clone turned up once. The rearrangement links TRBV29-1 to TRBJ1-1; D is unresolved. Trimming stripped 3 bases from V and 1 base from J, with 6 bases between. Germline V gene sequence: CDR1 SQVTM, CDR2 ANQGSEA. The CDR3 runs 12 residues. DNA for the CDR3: TGCAGCGTTGACGGCGGGAACACTGAAGCTTTCTTT. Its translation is CSVDGGNTEAFF.

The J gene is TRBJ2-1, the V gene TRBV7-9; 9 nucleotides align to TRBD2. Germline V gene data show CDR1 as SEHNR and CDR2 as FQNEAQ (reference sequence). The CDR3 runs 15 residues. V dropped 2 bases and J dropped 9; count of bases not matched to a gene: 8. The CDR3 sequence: CASSLSAGGPGEQFF. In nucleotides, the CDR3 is TGTGCCAGCAGCTTATCTGCGGGAGGGCCGGGTGAGCAGTTCTTC.

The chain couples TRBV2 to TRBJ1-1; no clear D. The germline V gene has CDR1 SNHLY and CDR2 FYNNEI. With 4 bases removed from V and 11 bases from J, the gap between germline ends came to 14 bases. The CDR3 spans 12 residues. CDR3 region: CASSVLEWSAFF. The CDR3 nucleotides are TGTGCCAGCAGTGTTCTAGAATGGAGCGCTTTCTTT.

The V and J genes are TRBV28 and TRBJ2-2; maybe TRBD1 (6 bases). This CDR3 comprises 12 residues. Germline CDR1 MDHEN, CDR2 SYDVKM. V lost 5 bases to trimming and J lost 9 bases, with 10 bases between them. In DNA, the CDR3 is TGTGCCAGCAGTGAACAGGGTCGGGAGCTGTTTTTT. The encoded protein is CASSEQGRELFF.

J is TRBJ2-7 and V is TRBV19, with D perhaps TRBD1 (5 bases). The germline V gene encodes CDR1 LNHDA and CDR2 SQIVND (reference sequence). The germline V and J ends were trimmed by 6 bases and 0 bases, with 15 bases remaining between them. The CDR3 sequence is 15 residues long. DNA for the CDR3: TGTGCCAGTAGACGAAGGGGCCTCAGCTCCTACGAGCAGTACTTC. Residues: CASRRRGLSSYEQYF.

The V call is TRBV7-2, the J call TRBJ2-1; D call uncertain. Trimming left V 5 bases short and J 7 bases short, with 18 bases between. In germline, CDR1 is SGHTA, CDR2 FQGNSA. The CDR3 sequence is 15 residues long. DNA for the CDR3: TGTGCCAGCAGCCTTGGGCTTCTCGGTTTTAATGAGCAGTTCTTC. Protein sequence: CASSLGLLGFNEQFF.

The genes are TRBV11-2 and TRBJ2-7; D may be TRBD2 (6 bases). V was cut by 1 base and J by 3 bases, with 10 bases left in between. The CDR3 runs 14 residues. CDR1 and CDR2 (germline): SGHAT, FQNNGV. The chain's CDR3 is CASSLGTTGYEQYF. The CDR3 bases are TGTGCCAGCAGCTTAGGGACTACAGGCTACGAGCAGTACTTC.

The CDR3 here is CASSPPSAGDNEQFF. In DNA form, the CDR3 reads TGTGCCAGCTCACCACCGTCGGCAGGGGACAATGAGCAGTTCTTC. The chain recombines TRBV18 with TRBJ2-1, with D tentatively TRBD1 (6 bases). Germline V gives CDR1 KGHSH, CDR2 LQKENI. The V gene lost 0 bases and the J gene lost 5 bases, with 11 bases spanning the gap. The CDR3 length is 15 residues. Filled out from reference TRBV18 and TRBJ2-1, the complete variable domain reads NAGVMQNPRHLVRRRGQEARLRCSPMKGHSHVYWYRQLPEEGLKFMVYLQKENIIDESGMPKERFSAEFPKEGPSILRIQQVVRGDSAAYFCASSPPSAGDNEQFFGPGTRLTVL.

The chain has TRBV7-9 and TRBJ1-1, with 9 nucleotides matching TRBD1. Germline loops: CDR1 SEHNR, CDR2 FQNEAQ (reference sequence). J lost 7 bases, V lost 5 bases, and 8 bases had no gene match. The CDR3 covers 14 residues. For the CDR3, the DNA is TGTGCCAGCAGCCGAACGGGGACAGGGAATGAAGCTTTCTTT. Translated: CASSRTGTGNEAFF.

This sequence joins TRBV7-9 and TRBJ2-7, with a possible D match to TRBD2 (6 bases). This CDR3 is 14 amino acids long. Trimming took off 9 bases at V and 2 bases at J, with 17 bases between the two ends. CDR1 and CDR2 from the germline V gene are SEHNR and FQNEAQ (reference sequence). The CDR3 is CASSGLRGAYEQYF. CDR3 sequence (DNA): TGTGCCAGTTCGGGACTGCGTGGGGCCTACGAGCAGTACTTC.

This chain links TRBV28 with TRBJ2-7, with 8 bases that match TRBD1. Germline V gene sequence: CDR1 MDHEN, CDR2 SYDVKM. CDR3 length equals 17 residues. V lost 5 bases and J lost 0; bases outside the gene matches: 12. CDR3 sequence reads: CASSPPRTGPSSYEQYF. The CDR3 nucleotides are TGTGCCAGCAGTCCCCCCAGGACAGGGCCGAGCTCCTACGAGCAGTACTTC.

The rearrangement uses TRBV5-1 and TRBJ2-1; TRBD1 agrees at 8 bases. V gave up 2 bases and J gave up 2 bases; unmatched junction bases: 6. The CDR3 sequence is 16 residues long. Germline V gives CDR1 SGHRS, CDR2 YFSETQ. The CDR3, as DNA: TGCGCCAGCAGCTTCTCCGACAGGGGAACCTACAATGAGCAGTTCTTC. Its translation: CASSFSDRGTYNEQFF.

The CDR3 reads CASSDRWNTEAFF. The CDR3, as DNA: TGTGCCAGCAGCGACAGGTGGAACACTGAAGCTTTCTTT. This chain links TRBV9 with TRBJ1-1; a possible D gene is TRBD1 (5 bases). From germline, CDR1 is SGDLS and CDR2 YYNGEE. Trimming cost V 3 bases and J 1 base, with 7 bases left between them. CDR3 length: 13 residues.

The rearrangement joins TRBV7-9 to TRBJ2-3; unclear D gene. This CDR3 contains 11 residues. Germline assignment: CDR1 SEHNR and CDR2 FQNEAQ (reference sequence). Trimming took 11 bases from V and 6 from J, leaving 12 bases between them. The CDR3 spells CAFFGGDTQYF. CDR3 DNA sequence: TGTGCCTTTTTTGGCGGCGATACGCAGTATTTT.

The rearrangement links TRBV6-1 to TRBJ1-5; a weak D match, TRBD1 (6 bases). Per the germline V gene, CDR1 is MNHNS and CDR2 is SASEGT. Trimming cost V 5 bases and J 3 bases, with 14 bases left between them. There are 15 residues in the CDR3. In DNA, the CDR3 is TGTGCCAGCAGTCCAGGGGTTGGGGACAATCAGCCCCAGCATTTT. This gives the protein CASSPGVGDNQPQHF.

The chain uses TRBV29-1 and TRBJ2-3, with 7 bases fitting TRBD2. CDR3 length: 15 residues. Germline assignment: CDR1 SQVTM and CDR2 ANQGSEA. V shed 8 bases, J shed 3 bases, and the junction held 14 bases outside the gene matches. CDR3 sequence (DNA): TGCAGCACCCGGGAGGCCGACCCAAGGACAGATACGCAGTATTTT. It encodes CSTREADPRTDTQYF.

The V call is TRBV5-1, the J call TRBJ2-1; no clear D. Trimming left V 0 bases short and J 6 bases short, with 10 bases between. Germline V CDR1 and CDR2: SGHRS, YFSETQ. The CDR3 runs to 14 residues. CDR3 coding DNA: TGCGCCAGCAGCTTGGCTACGCCTTCCAATGAGCAGTTCTTC. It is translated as CASSLATPSNEQFF.

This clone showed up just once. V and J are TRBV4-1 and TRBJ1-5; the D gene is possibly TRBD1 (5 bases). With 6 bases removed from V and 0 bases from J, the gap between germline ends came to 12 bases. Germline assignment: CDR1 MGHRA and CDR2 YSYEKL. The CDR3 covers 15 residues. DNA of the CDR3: TGCGCCAGCAGTGGCAGGGCAAATAGCAATCAGCCCCAGCATTTT. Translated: CASSGRANSNQPQHF.

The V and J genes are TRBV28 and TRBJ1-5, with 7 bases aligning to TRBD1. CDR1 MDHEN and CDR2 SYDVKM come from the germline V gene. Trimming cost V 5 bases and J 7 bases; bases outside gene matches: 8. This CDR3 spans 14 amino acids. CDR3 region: CASSPRDRGQPQHF. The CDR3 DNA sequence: TGTGCCAGCAGTCCCCGGGACAGAGGACAGCCCCAGCATTTT.

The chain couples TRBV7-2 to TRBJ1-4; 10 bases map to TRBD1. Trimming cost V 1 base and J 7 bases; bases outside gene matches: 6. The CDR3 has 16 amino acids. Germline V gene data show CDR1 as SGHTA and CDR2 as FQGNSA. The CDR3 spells CASSLGVTGGVEKLFF. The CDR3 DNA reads TGTGCCAGCAGCTTAGGTGTGACAGGGGGCGTTGAAAAACTGTTTTTT. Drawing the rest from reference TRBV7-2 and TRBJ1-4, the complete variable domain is GAGVSQSPSNKVTEKGKDVELRCDPISGHTALYWYRQSLGQGLEFLIYFQGNSAPDKSGLPSDRFSAERTGGSVSTLTIQRTQQEDSAVYLCASSLGVTGGVEKLFFGSGTQLSVL.